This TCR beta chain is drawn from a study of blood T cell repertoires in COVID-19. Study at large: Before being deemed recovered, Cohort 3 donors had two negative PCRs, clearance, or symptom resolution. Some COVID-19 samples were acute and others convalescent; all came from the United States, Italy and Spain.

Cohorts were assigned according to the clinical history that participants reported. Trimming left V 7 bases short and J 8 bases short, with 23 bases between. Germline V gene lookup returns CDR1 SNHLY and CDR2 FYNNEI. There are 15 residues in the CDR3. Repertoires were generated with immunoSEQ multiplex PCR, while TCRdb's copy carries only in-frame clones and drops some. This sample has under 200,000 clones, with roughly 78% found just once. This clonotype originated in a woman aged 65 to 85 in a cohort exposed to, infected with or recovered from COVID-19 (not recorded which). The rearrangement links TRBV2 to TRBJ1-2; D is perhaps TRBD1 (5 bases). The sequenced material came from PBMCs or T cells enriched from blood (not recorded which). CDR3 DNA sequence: TGTGCCAGCACAGTAACCGGGACTCCGCTGGGGGGCTACACCTTC. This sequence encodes CASTVTGTPLGGYTF. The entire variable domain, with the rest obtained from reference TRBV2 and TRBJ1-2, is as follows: EPEVTQTPSHQVTQMGQEVILRCVPISNHLYFYWYRQILGQKVEFLVSFYNNEISEKSEIFDDQFSVERPDGSNFTLKIRSTKLEDSAMYFCASTVTGTPLGGYTFGSGTRLTVV.